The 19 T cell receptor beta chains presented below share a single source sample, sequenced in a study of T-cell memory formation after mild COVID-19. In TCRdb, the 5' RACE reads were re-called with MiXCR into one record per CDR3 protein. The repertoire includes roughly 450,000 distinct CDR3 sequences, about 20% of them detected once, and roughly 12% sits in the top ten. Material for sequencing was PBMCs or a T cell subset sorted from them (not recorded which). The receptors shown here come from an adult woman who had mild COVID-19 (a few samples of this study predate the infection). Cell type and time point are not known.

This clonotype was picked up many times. The CDR3 coding sequence is TGTGCCAGCAGCTCAACCGGACCCCGTGAGCAGTTCTTC. Amino acid sequence: CASSSTGPREQFF. V usage is TRBV7-2 and J usage is TRBJ2-1; D not certain. The CDR3 covers 13 residues. Germline V gene lookup returns CDR1 SGHTA and CDR2 FQGNSA. The V and J ends lost 4 bases and 9 bases respectively, with 13 bases between them.

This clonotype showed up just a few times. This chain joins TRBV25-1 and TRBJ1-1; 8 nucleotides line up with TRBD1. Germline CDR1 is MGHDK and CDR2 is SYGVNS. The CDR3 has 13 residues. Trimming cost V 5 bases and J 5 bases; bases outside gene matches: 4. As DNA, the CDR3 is TGTGCCAGCAGTCGGACAGGGAGGACTGAAGCTTTCTTT. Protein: CASSRTGRTEAFF.

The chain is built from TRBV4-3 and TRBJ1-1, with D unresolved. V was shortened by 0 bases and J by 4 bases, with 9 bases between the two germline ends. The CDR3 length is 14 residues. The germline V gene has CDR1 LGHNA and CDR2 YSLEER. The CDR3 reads CASSQDRGSTEAFF. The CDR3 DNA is TGCGCCAGCAGCCAAGACCGTGGGAGCACTGAAGCTTTCTTT.

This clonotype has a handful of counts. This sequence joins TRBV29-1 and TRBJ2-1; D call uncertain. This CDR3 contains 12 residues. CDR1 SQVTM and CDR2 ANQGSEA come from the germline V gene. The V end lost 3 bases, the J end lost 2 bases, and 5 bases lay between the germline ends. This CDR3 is CSVDVAYNEQFF. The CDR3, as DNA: TGCAGCGTTGACGTAGCCTACAATGAGCAGTTCTTC.

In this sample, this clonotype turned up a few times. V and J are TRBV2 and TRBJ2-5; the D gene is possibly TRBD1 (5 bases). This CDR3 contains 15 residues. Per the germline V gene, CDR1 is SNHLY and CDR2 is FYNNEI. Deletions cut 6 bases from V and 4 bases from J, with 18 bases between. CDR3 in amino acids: CASSEQATTGETQYF. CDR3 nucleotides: TGTGCCAGCAGCGAACAGGCGACAACGGGAGAGACCCAGTACTTC.

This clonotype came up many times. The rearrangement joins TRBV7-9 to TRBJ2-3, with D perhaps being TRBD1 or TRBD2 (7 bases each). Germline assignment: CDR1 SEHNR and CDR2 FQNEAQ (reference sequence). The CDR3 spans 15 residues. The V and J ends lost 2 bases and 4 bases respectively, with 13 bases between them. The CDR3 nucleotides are TGTGCCAGCAGCTTATTACAGGGGAGGGCAGATACGCAGTATTTT. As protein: CASSLLQGRADTQYF.

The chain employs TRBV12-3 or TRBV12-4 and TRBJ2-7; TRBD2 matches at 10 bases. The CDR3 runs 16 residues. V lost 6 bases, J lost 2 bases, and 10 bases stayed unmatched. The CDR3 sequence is CASSPVKAGGPYEQYF. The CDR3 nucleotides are TGTGCCAGCAGCCCCGTGAAAGCGGGGGGGCCCTACGAGCAGTACTTC.

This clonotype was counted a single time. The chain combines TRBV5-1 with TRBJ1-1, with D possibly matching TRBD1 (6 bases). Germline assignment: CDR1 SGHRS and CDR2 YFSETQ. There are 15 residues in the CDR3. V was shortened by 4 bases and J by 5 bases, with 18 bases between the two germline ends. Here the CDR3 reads CASSDYEGGSTEAFF. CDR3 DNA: TGCGCCAGCAGCGACTACGAGGGGGGCAGTACTGAAGCTTTCTTT.

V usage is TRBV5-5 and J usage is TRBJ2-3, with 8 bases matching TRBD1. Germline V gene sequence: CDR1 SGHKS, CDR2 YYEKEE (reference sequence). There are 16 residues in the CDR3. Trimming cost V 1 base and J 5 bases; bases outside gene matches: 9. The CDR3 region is CASSLIGQGFLDTQYF. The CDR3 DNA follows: TGTGCCAGCAGCTTGATCGGACAGGGATTTTTAGATACGCAGTATTTT.

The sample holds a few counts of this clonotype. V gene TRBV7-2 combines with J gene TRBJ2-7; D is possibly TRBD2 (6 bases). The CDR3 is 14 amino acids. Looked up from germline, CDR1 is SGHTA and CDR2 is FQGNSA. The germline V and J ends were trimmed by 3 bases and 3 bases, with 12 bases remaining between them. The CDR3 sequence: CASSFTGGLYEQYF. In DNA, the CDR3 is TGTGCCAGCAGCTTCACCGGGGGTCTCTACGAGCAGTACTTC.

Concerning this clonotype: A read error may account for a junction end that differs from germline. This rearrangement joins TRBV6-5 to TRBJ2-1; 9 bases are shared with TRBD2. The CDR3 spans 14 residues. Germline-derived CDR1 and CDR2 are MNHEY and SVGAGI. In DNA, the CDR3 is TGTGCCAGCAGTTACGGGCTAGCGGGGCCCATCCTCAACTTC. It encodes CASSYGLAGPILNF.

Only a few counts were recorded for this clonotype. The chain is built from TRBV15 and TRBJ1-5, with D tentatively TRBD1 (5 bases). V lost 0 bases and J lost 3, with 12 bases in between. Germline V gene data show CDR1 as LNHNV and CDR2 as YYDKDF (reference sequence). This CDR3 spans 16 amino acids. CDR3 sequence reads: CATSRDTIRANQPQHF. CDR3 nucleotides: TGTGCCACCAGCAGAGATACCATCAGGGCCAATCAGCCCCAGCATTTT. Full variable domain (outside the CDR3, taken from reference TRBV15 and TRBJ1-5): DAMVIQNPRYQVTQFGKPVTLSCSQTLNHNVMYWYQQKSSQAPKLLFHYYDKDFNNEADTPDNFQSRRPNTSFCFLDIRSPGLGDTAMYLCATSRDTIRANQPQHFGDGTRLSIL.

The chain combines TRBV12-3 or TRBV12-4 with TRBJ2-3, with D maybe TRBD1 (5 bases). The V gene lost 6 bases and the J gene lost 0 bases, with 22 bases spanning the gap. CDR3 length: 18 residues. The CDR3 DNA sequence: TGTGCCAGCAGCTCGGTTATTCGGTGGGGCGGTAGCACAGATACGCAGTATTTT. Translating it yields CASSSVIRWGGSTDTQYF.

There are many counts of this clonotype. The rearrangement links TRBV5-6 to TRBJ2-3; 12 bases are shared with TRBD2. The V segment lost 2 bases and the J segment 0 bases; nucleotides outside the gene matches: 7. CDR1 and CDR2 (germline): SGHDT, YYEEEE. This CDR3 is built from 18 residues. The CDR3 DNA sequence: TGTGCCAGCAGCTTCGGGCTAGCGGGGGGGCCGAGCACAGATACGCAGTATTTT. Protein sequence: CASSFGLAGGPSTDTQYF.

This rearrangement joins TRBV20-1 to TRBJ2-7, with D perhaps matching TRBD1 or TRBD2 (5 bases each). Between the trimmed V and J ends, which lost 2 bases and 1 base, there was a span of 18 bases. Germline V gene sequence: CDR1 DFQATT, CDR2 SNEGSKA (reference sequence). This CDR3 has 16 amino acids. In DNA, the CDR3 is TGCAGTGCTAGACCTTATTCCGGGACCGCTTCCTACGAGCAGTACTTC. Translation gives CSARPYSGTASYEQYF.

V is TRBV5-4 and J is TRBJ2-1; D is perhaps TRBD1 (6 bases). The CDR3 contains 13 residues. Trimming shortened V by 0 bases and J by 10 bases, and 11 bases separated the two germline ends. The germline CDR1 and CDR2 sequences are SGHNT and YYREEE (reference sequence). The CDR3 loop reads CASSLVSGTEQFF. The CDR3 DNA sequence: TGTGCCAGCAGCTTGGTTTCCGGGACAGAGCAGTTCTTC.

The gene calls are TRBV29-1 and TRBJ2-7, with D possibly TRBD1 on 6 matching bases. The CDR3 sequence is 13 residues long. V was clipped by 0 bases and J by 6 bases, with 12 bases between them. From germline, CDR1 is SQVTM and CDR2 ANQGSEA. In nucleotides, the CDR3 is TGCAGCGTTGAAGATCCGGGGACACCCGAGCAGTACTTC. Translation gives CSVEDPGTPEQYF.

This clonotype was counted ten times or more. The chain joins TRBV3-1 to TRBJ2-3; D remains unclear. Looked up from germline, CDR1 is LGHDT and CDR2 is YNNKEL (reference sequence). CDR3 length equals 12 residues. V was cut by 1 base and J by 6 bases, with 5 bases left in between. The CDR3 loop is CASSQVRDTQYF. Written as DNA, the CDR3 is TGTGCCAGCAGCCAAGTTCGGGATACGCAGTATTTT.

CDR3 residues: CASSRGSSGELFF. Written as DNA, the CDR3 is TGTGCCAGCAGCCGCGGAAGCTCCGGGGAGCTGTTTTTT. The chain has TRBV3-1 and TRBJ2-2; the D is unclear. Germline values: CDR1 LGHDT, CDR2 YNNKEL (reference sequence). There are 13 residues in the CDR3. The ends were cut back, 4 bases at V and 6 bases at J, with 9 bases in the middle.